The 25 T cell receptor beta chains in this list originate from one sample, sequenced in a study of T-cell reconstitution after alpha-beta-depleted transplantation in children. A TCRbeta library incorporating unique molecular identifiers was prepared. TCRdb processed the PCR reads anew with MiXCR; each CDR3 protein has one entry. Found here are about 230,000 distinct CDR3 sequences, approximately 9.9% of them singletons; the top ten hold approximately 4.7%. The specimen was PBMCs from the stem cell graft donor, collected from the stem cell graft. Receptors originate from a human donor who donated a stem cell graft to a child with SCID.

This clonotype was counted at least ten times. The V and J genes are TRBV9 and TRBJ2-2, with D tentatively TRBD1 or TRBD2 (7 bases each). CDR1 and CDR2 from the germline V gene are SGDLS and YYNGEE. Between the trimmed V and J ends, which lost 2 bases and 2 bases, there was a span of 13 bases. The CDR3 consists of 16 residues. CDR3: CASSVQGGPNTGELFF. CDR3 nucleotides: TGTGCCAGCAGCGTCCAGGGGGGGCCAAACACCGGGGAGCTGTTTTTT.

As regards this clonotype: It may be a read error: a sequence one base away is much more abundant. V usage is TRBV9 and J usage is TRBJ1-2, with TRBD1 matching 7 bases. The CDR3 has 13 residues. Germline-derived CDR1 and CDR2 are SGDLS and YYNGEE. The DNA of the CDR3 is TGTGCCAGCAGCGTACGACAGGGATATGGCGACACCTTC. Its translation is CASSVRQGYGDTF.

In this sample, this clonotype turned up a few times. A much larger clone is a single base away; this may be a read error. This rearrangement joins TRBV19 to TRBJ1-2; no definite D call. Germline CDR1 and CDR2: LNHDA and SQIVND (reference sequence). The CDR3 sequence is 14 residues long. CDR3 amino acids: CASSPSGGPYGDTF. The CDR3 DNA follows: TGTGCCAGTAGCCCATCCGGCGGACCCTATGGCGACACCTTC.

This clonotype was recorded many times. This rearrangement joins TRBV20-1 to TRBJ1-4, with 8 bases matching TRBD1. The CDR3 consists of 14 residues. V lost 1 base, J lost 7 bases, and 5 bases stayed unmatched. Per the germline V gene, CDR1 is DFQATT and CDR2 is SNEGSKA (reference sequence). The CDR3 loop reads CSARAGTGLEKLFF. The CDR3, as DNA: TGCAGTGCTAGAGCCGGGACAGGCCTTGAAAAACTGTTTTTT.

This clonotype was recorded many times. The gene calls are TRBV20-1 and TRBJ2-5; no definite D call. Trimming took off 4 bases at V and 5 bases at J, with 20 bases between the two ends. The germline V gene encodes CDR1 DFQATT and CDR2 SNEGSKA (reference sequence). The CDR3 is 15 amino acids. CDR3 in amino acids: CSATYNLGPWETQYF. The DNA of the CDR3 is TGCAGTGCTACCTACAACCTCGGACCGTGGGAGACCCAGTACTTC.

Many counts were recorded for this clonotype. The chain employs TRBV6-4 and TRBJ1-5; unclear D gene. Germline lookup yields CDR1 MRHNA and CDR2 SNTAGT. With 3 bases removed from V and 1 base from J, the gap between germline ends came to 4 bases. This CDR3 region has 13 residues. DNA of the CDR3: TGTGCCAGCAGTGAGGGGAGCAATCAGCCCCAGCATTTT. Translated: CASSEGSNQPQHF.

The rearrangement joins TRBV2 to TRBJ2-3; 7 bases agree with TRBD2. Germline lookup yields CDR1 SNHLY and CDR2 FYNNEI. This CDR3 is 15 amino acids long. The ends lost 4 bases at V and 0 bases at J; junction bases unmatched: 4. The CDR3 bases are TGTGCCAGCAGTGTAGCGGGTGATAGCACAGATACGCAGTATTTT. Protein product: CASSVAGDSTDTQYF.

The table lists this clonotype with a count of one. This rearrangement joins TRBV3-1 to TRBJ2-3, with 8 bases matching TRBD1. The CDR3 has 13 residues. In germline, CDR1 is LGHDT, CDR2 YNNKEL (reference sequence). Unmatched junction bases numbered 11, after V lost 8 bases and J lost 10 bases. The CDR3 spells CASCPNQGASQYF. The CDR3 DNA reads TGTGCCAGCTGCCCAAACCAGGGGGCTTCGCAGTATTTT.

The chain is built from TRBV18 and TRBJ2-3; D ambiguous. V was clipped by 3 bases and J by 4 bases, with 8 bases between them. CDR1 and CDR2 (germline): KGHSH, LQKENI. The CDR3 consists of 13 residues. In nucleotides, the CDR3 is TGTGCCAGCTCACCCGGAGCAGCAGATACGCAGTATTTT. It is translated as CASSPGAADTQYF.

This clonotype was found a few times. The chain is built from TRBV7-9 and TRBJ2-4, with 8 positions matching TRBD1. Germline-derived CDR1 and CDR2 are SEHNR and FQNEAQ (reference sequence). This CDR3 spans 17 amino acids. The J segment lost 2 bases and the V segment lost 3 bases, leaving 9 bases of the junction unmatched. CDR3 bases: TGTGCCAGCAGCTTCGGAACGACAGGGGATCCCAAAAACATTCAGTACTTC. It is translated as CASSFGTTGDPKNIQYF. Looking up the rest from reference TRBV7-9 and TRBJ2-4 gives the full variable domain: DTGVSQNPRHKITKRGQNVTFRCDPISEHNRLYWYRQTLGQGPEFLTYFQNEAQLEKSRLLSDRFSAERPKGSFSTLEIQRTEQGDSAMYLCASSFGTTGDPKNIQYFGAGTRLSVL.

This clonotype was detected ten times or more. The CDR3 is CASSVSGTSGSASYNEQFF. In DNA form, the CDR3 reads TGTGCCAGCAGCGTATCCGGGACTAGCGGGTCGGCCTCCTACAATGAGCAGTTCTTC. The chain is built from TRBV11-2 and TRBJ2-1, with TRBD2 identical over 12 bases. From germline, CDR1 is SGHAT and CDR2 FQNNGV. This CDR3 has 19 amino acids. J gave up 0 bases and V 5 bases, and 11 bases lay outside the gene matches.

This clonotype came up many times. The chain carries TRBV10-3 and TRBJ2-3; a possible D gene is TRBD1 (6 bases). Germline V gene data show CDR1 as ENHRY and CDR2 as SYGVKD. The germline V and J ends were trimmed by 10 bases and 5 bases, with 16 bases remaining between them. The CDR3 has 13 amino acids. The CDR3 DNA sequence: TGTGCCACCCTCGATTTAGGGGGAGATACGCAGTATTTT. This encodes CATLDLGGDTQYF.

This clonotype was recorded many times. The V call is TRBV30, the J call TRBJ2-2; no firm D call. The length of the CDR3 is 12 residues. The germline CDR1 and CDR2 sequences are GTSNPN and SVGIG (reference sequence). V was trimmed by 3 bases and J by 6 bases, leaving 8 bases between them. The CDR3 sequence is CAWSSDSGELFF. CDR3 bases: TGTGCCTGGAGCTCAGACTCCGGGGAGCTGTTTTTT.

This clonotype was detected ten times or more. This chain links TRBV5-1 with TRBJ1-1; no firm D call. The CDR3 runs 14 residues. V lost 0 bases and J 3 bases, leaving 9 bases between the germline ends. Germline V lookup: CDR1 SGHRS, CDR2 YFSETQ. The CDR3 nucleotides read TGCGCCAGCAGCTTGGCCGGCGGCTACACTGAAGCTTTCTTT. This sequence encodes CASSLAGGYTEAFF. Based on the CDR3 plus reference TRBV5-1 and TRBJ1-1, the full variable domain is KAGVTQTPRYLIKTRGQQVTLSCSPISGHRSVSWYQQTPGQGLQFLFEYFSETQRNKGNFPGRFSGRQFSNSRSEMNVSTLELGDSALYLCASSLAGGYTEAFFGQGTRLTVV.

The chain couples TRBV12-3 or TRBV12-4 to TRBJ2-5, with 8 nucleotides matching TRBD1. Germline trimming cut 5 bases from V and 5 bases from J; bases unmatched to any gene: 10. The CDR3 totals 15 residues. CDR3 DNA: TGTGCCAGCAGTCCATTGGGACAGGCGAGTGAGACCCAGTACTTC. Its protein is CASSPLGQASETQYF.

This clonotype was seen repeatedly, ten times or more. The chain recombines TRBV5-1 with TRBJ2-3; 12 positions match TRBD2. The germline V gene encodes CDR1 SGHRS and CDR2 YFSETQ. This CDR3 contains 17 residues. Trimming removed 2 bases from V and 4 bases from J; junction bases left unmatched: 8. This CDR3 is CASSFSSGGAGADTQYF. Written as DNA, the CDR3 is TGCGCCAGCAGCTTCTCTAGCGGGGGGGCCGGGGCAGATACGCAGTATTTT.

The chain employs TRBV4-3 and TRBJ1-3; D not certain. Deletions cut 4 bases from V and 0 bases from J, with 10 bases between. This CDR3 has 15 residues. Germline values: CDR1 LGHNA, CDR2 YSLEER. The CDR3, as DNA: TGCGCCAGCAGCCCCGGCCAGATCTCTGGAAACACCATATATTTT. The encoded protein is CASSPGQISGNTIYF.

This clonotype came up many times. The V call is TRBV27, the J call TRBJ2-6; no clear D. V gave up 5 bases and J gave up 3 bases, with 17 bases separating them. Germline values: CDR1 MNHEY, CDR2 SMNVEV (reference sequence). This CDR3 has 17 residues. The CDR3 is CASSRFGPTSGANVLTF. CDR3 coding DNA: TGTGCCAGCAGTAGATTTGGACCTACGAGTGGGGCCAACGTCCTGACTTTC.

In its sample, this clonotype was seen many times. The V and J genes are TRBV4-3 and TRBJ2-7; D remains ambiguous. CDR1 and CDR2 (germline): LGHNA, YSLEER. The ends were cut back, 0 bases at V and 7 bases at J, with 13 bases in the middle. The CDR3 runs to 14 residues. The CDR3 bases are TGCGCCAGCAGCCAAGATCTCCCCCGATGGGAGCAGTACTTC. Protein: CASSQDLPRWEQYF.

This clonotype showed up just a few times. This chain joins TRBV5-1 and TRBJ1-1; possibly TRBD1 for D (5 bases). The CDR3 runs to 14 residues. Germline-derived CDR1 and CDR2 are SGHRS and YFSETQ. Trimming removed 1 base at V and 3 bases at J, with 10 bases between. CDR3 nucleotide sequence: TGCGCCAGCAGCTTGTGGGGCAGAGACACTGAAGCTTTCTTT. It codes for CASSLWGRDTEAFF.

In this sample, this clonotype turned up many times. The chain combines TRBV12-3 or TRBV12-4 with TRBJ2-1; D is perhaps TRBD1 or TRBD2 (6 bases each). V dropped 7 bases and J dropped 8 bases, with 18 bases sitting between them. This CDR3 has 14 amino acids. The CDR3 loop reads CASTPRGGTHEQFF. CDR3 nucleotides: TGTGCCAGCACCCCCCGAGGGGGGACGCATGAGCAGTTCTTC.

This clonotype was found many times. The rearrangement uses TRBV20-1 and TRBJ2-7; TRBD2 is a possible D gene (5 bases). With 1 base removed from V and 3 bases from J, the gap between germline ends came to 16 bases. The CDR3 extends over 15 amino acids. The germline V gene encodes CDR1 DFQATT and CDR2 SNEGSKA (reference sequence). CDR3 in amino acids: CSARVGLSSGYEQYF. Written as DNA, the CDR3 is TGCAGTGCTAGAGTAGGTTTGTCCAGCGGCTACGAGCAGTACTTC.

This clonotype was seen at least ten times. The CDR3 coding sequence is TGTGCCAGTAACGGGGGACGAAGCTCCTACAATGAGCAGTTCTTC. Protein sequence: CASNGGRSSYNEQFF. V is TRBV19 and J is TRBJ2-1, with TRBD2 as a possible D gene (6 bases). Germline-derived CDR1 and CDR2 are LNHDA and SQIVND (reference sequence). This CDR3 contains 15 residues. With 7 bases removed from V and 0 bases from J, the gap between germline ends came to 13 bases.

The table lists this clonotype with many counts. The V and J genes are TRBV6-2 or TRBV6-3 and TRBJ1-2, with D uncertain. V was pared by 7 bases and J by 3 bases, with 18 bases between. The length of the CDR3 is 15 residues. The germline V gene has CDR1 MNHEY and CDR2 SVGEGT. The CDR3 DNA reads as TGTGCCAGCAACCCGGGCAGCCCCATTTACTATGGCTACACCTTC. This codes for CASNPGSPIYYGYTF.

This clonotype was counted many times. The rearrangement links TRBV12-3 or TRBV12-4 to TRBJ2-5, with D hard to call. V gave up 4 bases and J gave up 5 bases, with 8 bases separating them. This CDR3 has 12 amino acids. Here the CDR3 DNA reads TGTGCCAGCAGTTCCGCCCAGGAGACCCAGTACTTC. Its protein product is CASSSAQETQYF.